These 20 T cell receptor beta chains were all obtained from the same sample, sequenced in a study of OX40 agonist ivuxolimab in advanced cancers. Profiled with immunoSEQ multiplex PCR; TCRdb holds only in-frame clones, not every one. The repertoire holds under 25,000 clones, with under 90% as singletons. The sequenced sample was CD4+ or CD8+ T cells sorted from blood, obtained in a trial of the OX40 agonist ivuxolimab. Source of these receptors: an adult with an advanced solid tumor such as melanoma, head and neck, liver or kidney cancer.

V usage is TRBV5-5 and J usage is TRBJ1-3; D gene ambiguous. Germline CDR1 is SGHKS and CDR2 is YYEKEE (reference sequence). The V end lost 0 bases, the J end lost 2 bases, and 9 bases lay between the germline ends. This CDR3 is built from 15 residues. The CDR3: CASSLGPSTGNTIYF. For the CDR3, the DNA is TGTGCCAGCAGCTTGGGACCGAGCACTGGAAACACCATATATTTT.

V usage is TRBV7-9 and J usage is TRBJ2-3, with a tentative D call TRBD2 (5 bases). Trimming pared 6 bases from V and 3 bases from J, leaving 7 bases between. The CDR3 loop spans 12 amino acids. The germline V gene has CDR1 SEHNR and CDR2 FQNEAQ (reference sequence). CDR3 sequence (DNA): TGTGCCAGCAGTACGGGAACAGATACGCAGTATTTT. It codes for CASSTGTDTQYF.

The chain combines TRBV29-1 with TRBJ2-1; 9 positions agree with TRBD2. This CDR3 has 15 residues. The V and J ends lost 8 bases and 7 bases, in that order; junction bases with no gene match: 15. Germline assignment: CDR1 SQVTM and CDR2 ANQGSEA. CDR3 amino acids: CSSNDLAGVSNEQFF. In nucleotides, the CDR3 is TGCAGCTCCAATGACTTAGCGGGAGTTTCAAATGAGCAGTTCTTC.

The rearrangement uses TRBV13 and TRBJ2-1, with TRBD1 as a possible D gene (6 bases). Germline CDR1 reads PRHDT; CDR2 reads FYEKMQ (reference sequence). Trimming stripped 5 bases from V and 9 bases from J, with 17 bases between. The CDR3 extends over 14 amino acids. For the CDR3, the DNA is TGTGCCAGCAGCGCTGAACTAAGAGGGGGTGAGCAGTTCTTC. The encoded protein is CASSAELRGGEQFF. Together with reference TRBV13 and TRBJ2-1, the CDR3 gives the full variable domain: AAGVIQSPRHLIKEKRETATLKCYPIPRHDTVYWYQQGPGQDPQFLISFYEKMQSDKGSIPDRFSAQQFSDYHSELNMSSLELGDSALYFCASSAELRGGEQFFGPGTRLTVL.

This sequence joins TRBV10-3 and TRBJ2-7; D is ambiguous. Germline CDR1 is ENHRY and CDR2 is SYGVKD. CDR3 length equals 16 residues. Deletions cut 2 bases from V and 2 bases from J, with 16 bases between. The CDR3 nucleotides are TGTGCCATCAGTGAGCCGGCAGTTCCCCCCGCCTACGAGCAGTACTTC. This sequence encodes CAISEPAVPPAYEQYF.

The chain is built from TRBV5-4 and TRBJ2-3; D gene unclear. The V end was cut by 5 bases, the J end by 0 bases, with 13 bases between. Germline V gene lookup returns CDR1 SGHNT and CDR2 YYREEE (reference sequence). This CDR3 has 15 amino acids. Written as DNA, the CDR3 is TGTGCCAGCAGAACTCTAGTTTCTAGCACAGATACGCAGTATTTT. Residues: CASRTLVSSTDTQYF.

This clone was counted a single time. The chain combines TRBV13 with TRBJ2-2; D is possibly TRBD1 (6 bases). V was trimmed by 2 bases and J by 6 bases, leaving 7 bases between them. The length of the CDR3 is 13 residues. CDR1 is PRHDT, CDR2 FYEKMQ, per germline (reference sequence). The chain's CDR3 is CASSLKGAGELFF. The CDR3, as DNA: TGTGCCAGCAGCTTAAAGGGGGCCGGGGAGCTGTTTTTT.

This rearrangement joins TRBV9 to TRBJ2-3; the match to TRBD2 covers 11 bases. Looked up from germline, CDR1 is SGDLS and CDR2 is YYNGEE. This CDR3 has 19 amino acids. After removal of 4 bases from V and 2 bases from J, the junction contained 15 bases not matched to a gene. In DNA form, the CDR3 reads TGTGCCAGCAGCACCCGTTTAGCGGGGGGGCCTGGGGACACAGATACGCAGTATTTT. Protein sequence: CASSTRLAGGPGDTDTQYF.

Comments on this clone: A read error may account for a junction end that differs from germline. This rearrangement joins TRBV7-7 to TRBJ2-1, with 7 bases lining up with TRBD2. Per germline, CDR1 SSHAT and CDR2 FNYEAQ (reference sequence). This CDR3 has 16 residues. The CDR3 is CASSFLPGLSYNEQFF. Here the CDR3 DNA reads TGTGCTAGCAGCTTTCTACCGGGACTATCCTACAATGAGCAGTTCTTC.

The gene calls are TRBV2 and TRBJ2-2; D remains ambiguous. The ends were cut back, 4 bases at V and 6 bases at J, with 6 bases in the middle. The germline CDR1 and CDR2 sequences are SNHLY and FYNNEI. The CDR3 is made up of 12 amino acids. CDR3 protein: CASSAVSGELFF. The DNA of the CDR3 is TGTGCCAGCAGTGCTGTATCCGGGGAGCTGTTTTTT.

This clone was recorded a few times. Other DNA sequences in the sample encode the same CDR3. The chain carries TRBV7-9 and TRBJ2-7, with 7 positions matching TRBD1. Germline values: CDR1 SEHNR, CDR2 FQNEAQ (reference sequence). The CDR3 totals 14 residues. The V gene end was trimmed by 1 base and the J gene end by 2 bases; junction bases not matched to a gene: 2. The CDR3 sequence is CASSLGDSPYEQYF. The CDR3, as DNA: TGTGCCAGCAGCTTAGGGGACAGCCCCTACGAGCAGTACTTC.

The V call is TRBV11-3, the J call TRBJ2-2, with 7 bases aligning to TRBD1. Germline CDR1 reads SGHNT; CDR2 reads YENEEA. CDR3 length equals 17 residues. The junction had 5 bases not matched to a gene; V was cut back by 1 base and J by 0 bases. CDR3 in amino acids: CASSLVTGPSNTGELFF. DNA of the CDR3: TGTGCCAGCAGCTTAGTGACAGGGCCGTCGAACACCGGGGAGCTGTTTTTT.

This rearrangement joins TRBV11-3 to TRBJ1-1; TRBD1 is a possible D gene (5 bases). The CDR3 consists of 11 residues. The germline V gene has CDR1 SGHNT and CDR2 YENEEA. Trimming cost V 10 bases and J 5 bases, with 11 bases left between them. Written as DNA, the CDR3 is TGTGCCACGGGGGGGGATACTGAAGCTTTCTTT. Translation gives CATGGDTEAFF.

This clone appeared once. The CDR3 loop reads CASSPWGQGLYEQYF. In DNA form, the CDR3 reads TGTGCCAGCAGCCCCTGGGGGCAGGGACTCTACGAGCAGTACTTC. The chain carries TRBV7-9 and TRBJ2-7; TRBD1 or TRBD2 may be the D gene (6 bases each). This CDR3 spans 15 amino acids. Trimming removed 5 bases from V and 3 bases from J, with 17 bases in between. CDR1 is SEHNR, CDR2 FQNEAQ, per germline (reference sequence). Drawing the rest from reference TRBV7-9 and TRBJ2-7, the complete variable domain is DTGVSQNPRHKITKRGQNVTFRCDPISEHNRLYWYRQTLGQGPEFLTYFQNEAQLEKSRLLSDRFSAERPKGSFSTLEIQRTEQGDSAMYLCASSPWGQGLYEQYFGPGTRLTVT.

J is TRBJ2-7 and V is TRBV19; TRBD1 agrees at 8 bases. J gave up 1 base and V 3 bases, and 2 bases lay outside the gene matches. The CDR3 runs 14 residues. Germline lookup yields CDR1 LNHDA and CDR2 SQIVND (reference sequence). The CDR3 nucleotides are TGTGCCAGTAGTATTGGGACAGGATCCTACGAGCAGTACTTC. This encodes CASSIGTGSYEQYF. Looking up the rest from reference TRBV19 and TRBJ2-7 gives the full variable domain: DGGITQSPKYLFRKEGQNVTLSCEQNLNHDAMYWYRQDPGQGLRLIYYSQIVNDFQKGDIAEGYSVSREKKESFPLTVTSAQKNPTAFYLCASSIGTGSYEQYFGPGTRLTVT.

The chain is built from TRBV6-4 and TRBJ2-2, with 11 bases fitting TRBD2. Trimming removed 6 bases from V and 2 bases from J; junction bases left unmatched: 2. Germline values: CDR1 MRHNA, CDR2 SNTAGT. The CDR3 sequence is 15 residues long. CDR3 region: CASSGTSGNTGELFF. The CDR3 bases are TGTGCCAGCAGCGGGACTAGCGGTAACACCGGGGAGCTGTTTTTT.

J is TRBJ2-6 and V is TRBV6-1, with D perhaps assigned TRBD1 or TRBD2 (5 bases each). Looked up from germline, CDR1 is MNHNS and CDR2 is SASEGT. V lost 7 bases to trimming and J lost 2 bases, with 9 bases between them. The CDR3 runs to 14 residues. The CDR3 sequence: CASTPGPGANVLTF. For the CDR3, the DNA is TGTGCCAGCACCCCGGGACCTGGGGCCAACGTCCTGACTTTC.

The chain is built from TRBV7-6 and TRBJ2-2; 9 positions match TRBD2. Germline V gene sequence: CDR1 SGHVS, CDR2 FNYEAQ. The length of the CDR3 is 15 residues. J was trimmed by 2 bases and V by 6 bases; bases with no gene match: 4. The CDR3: CASRRGGVNTGELFF. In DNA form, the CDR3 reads TGTGCCAGCAGGCGGGGGGGAGTTAACACCGGGGAGCTGTTTTTT.

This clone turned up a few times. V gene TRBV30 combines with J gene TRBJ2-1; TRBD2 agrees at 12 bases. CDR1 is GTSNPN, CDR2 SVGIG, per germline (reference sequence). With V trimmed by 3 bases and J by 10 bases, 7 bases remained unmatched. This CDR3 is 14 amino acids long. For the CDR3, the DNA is TGTGCCTGGAGCGTTACTAGCGGGAGGAGGGAGCAGTTCTTC. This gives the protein CAWSVTSGRREQFF.

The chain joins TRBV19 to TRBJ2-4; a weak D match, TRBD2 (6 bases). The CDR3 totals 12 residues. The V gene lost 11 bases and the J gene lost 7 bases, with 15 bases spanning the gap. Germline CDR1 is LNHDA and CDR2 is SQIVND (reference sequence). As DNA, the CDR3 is TGTGCCGGCCTCGGAGGGTTTAACATTCAGTACTTC. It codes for CAGLGGFNIQYF. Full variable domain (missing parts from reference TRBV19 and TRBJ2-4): DGGITQSPKYLFRKEGQNVTLSCEQNLNHDAMYWYRQDPGQGLRLIYYSQIVNDFQKGDIAEGYSVSREKKESFPLTVTSAQKNPTAFYLCAGLGGFNIQYFGAGTRLSVL.